The 13 T cell receptor beta chains below all came from one sample that was sequenced in a study of blood T cell repertoires in COVID-19. The data were produced by immunoSEQ multiplex PCR, yet TCRdb's version contains in-frame clones alone and is incomplete. Among approximately 490,000 clones, 87% were seen once, and the ten largest hold roughly 0.72%. Sequencing was performed on PBMCs or T cells enriched from blood (not recorded which). These receptors were collected from a woman aged 18-35 years who had recovered from COVID-19.

This chain connects TRBV18 to TRBJ1-1; 10 nucleotides line up with TRBD1. Germline CDR1 is KGHSH and CDR2 is LQKENI. Trimming cost V 8 bases and J 1 base; bases outside gene matches: 4. There are 14 residues in the CDR3. The CDR3 DNA reads TGTGCCAGCACGGGGGACAGGGGGAACACTGAAGCTTTCTTT. It yields the protein CASTGDRGNTEAFF.

A few counts support this clone. This CDR3 is CASSSRHTLPTGELFF. CDR3 nucleotide sequence: TGTGCCAGCAGCTCCCGCCACACCCTTCCCACCGGGGAGCTGTTTTTT. This rearrangement joins TRBV11-2 to TRBJ2-2, with D hard to call. Germline V CDR1 and CDR2: SGHAT, FQNNGV. There are 16 residues in the CDR3. Deletions cut 4 bases from V and 4 bases from J, with 16 bases between.

The J gene is TRBJ1-5, the V gene TRBV5-5; 8 bases align to TRBD1. Germline CDR1 reads SGHKS; CDR2 reads YYEKEE (reference sequence). The CDR3 runs 16 residues. Germline trimming cut 3 bases from V and 1 base from J; bases unmatched to any gene: 6. CDR3 sequence: CASSSGRGPSNQPQHF. Written as DNA, the CDR3 is TGTGCCAGCAGCTCAGGCAGGGGGCCGAGCAATCAGCCCCAGCATTTT.

Note on this clone: A much more abundant neighbour one base away suggests this may be a read error. This chain connects TRBV7-6 to TRBJ1-1; a weak D match, TRBD1 (6 bases). V was clipped by 1 base and J by 3 bases, with 6 bases between them. This CDR3 comprises 13 residues. CDR1 and CDR2 from the germline V gene are SGHVS and FNYEAQ. CDR3 in DNA: TGTGCCAGCAGCTTAGACAGGGACACTGAAGCTTTCTTT. Translating gives CASSLDRDTEAFF.

The V call is TRBV6-5, the J call TRBJ1-6; D not resolved. V lost 6 bases and J lost 4, with 10 bases in between. This CDR3 region has 14 residues. Germline CDR1 reads MNHEY; CDR2 reads SVGAGI. CDR3 sequence reads: CASSITAYNSPLHF. The CDR3 DNA is TGTGCCAGCAGCATTACAGCATATAATTCACCCCTCCACTTT.

In its sample, this clone was seen a few times. The V and J genes are TRBV5-4 and TRBJ1-6, with 9 bases fitting TRBD1. The CDR3 runs 15 residues. Losses at the gene ends were 2 bases for V and 8 bases for J; bases not matched to a gene: 5. From germline, CDR1 is SGHNT and CDR2 YYREEE (reference sequence). The CDR3 sequence is CASSFADRGDSPLHF. The CDR3 DNA follows: TGTGCCAGCAGCTTCGCGGACAGGGGTGATTCACCCCTCCACTTT.

The chain is built from TRBV9 and TRBJ2-2, with TRBD2 matching over 9 bases. The CDR3 sequence is 16 residues long. Per the germline V gene, CDR1 is SGDLS and CDR2 is YYNGEE. The ends lost 2 bases at V and 0 bases at J; junction bases unmatched: 2. CDR3 loop: CASSVGTSSNTGELFF. CDR3 sequence (DNA): TGTGCCAGCAGCGTCGGGACTAGCTCGAACACCGGGGAGCTGTTTTTT.

V and J are TRBV13 and TRBJ1-5; 8 bases are a match to TRBD1. This CDR3 is 16 amino acids long. Germline V lookup: CDR1 PRHDT, CDR2 FYEKMQ (reference sequence). V was pared by 2 bases and J by 0 bases, with 3 bases of the junction left unmatched. The CDR3, as DNA: TGTGCCAGCAGCTTATCAGGGGGCTATAGCAATCAGCCCCAGCATTTT. Its protein product is CASSLSGGYSNQPQHF.

V is TRBV29-1 and J is TRBJ2-3, with TRBD2 as a possible D gene (6 bases). The V gene's germline CDR1 is SQVTM and CDR2 ANQGSEA. Trimming removed 0 bases from V and 6 bases from J, with 13 bases in between. This CDR3 spans 14 amino acids. The CDR3 loop reads CSVEDRIGGDTQYF. CDR3 DNA: TGCAGCGTTGAAGATCGGATTGGGGGGGATACGCAGTATTTT.

The gene calls are TRBV28 and TRBJ2-5; D may be TRBD1 (6 bases). Trimming shortened V by 4 bases and J by 5 bases, and 17 bases separated the two germline ends. The CDR3 has 15 amino acids. The germline CDR1 and CDR2 sequences are MDHEN and SYDVKM. The CDR3 nucleotides read TGTGCCAGCAGTTCCACAGGGCTAGTTTCCGAGACCCAGTACTTC. Its protein is CASSSTGLVSETQYF.

This clone was counted once. The chain is built from TRBV10-3 and TRBJ1-2, with 7 bases identical to TRBD1. Germline V CDR1 and CDR2: ENHRY, SYGVKD. The CDR3 runs to 15 residues. The ends lost 0 bases at V and 5 bases at J; junction bases unmatched: 6. The CDR3 coding sequence is TGTGCCATCAGTGAGTCGAGGGGGCAGGGTTATGGCTACACCTTC. This sequence encodes CAISESRGQGYGYTF.

This sequence joins TRBV5-1 and TRBJ2-7, with D unresolved. The CDR3 is 11 amino acids. The V end lost 4 bases, the J end lost 5 bases, and 7 bases lay between the germline ends. Germline V gene sequence: CDR1 SGHRS, CDR2 YFSETQ. As DNA, the CDR3 is TGCGCCAGCAGCCTTCTCGACGAGCAGTACTTC. Translating gives CASSLLDEQYF.

This clone was picked up one time. The chain combines TRBV5-6 with TRBJ2-2, with a weak D call TRBD2 (6 bases). In germline, CDR1 is SGHDT, CDR2 YYEEEE. This CDR3 spans 13 amino acids. Trimming shortened V by 6 bases and J by 6 bases, and 12 bases separated the two germline ends. CDR3 amino acids: CASIPWGAGELFF. The CDR3 DNA reads as TGTGCCAGCATACCGTGGGGGGCCGGGGAGCTGTTTTTT. Full variable domain (rest looked up from reference TRBV5-6 and TRBJ2-2): DAGVTQSPTHLIKTRGQQVTLRCSPKSGHDTVSWYQQALGQGPQFIFQYYEEEERQRGNFPDRFSGHQFPNYSSELNVNALLLGDSALYLCASIPWGAGELFFGEGSRLTVL.